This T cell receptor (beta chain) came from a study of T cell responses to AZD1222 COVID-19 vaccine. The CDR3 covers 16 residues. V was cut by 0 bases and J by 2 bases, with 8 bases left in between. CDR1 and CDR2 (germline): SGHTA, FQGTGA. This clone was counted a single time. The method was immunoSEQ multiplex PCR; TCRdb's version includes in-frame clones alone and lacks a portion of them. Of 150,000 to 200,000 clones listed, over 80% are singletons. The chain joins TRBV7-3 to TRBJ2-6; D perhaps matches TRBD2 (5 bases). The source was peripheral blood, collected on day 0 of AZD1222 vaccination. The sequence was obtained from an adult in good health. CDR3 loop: CASSLTSGTGANVLTF. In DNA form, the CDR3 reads TGTGCCAGCAGCTTAACTTCGGGGACTGGGGCCAACGTCCTGACTTTC.